This TCR beta chain was obtained from a study of OX40 agonist ivuxolimab in advanced cancers. Blood sampling was done at baseline, cycle 4 day 1, and cycle 7 day 1. Germline CDR1 WSHSY, CDR2 SAAADI. V was clipped by 0 bases and J by 3 bases, with 9 bases between them. CDR3 length: 14 residues. This clone is termed medium-sized. This table comes from immunoSEQ multiplex PCR, and its TCRdb copy is limited to in-frame clones, with some not included. The repertoire consists of tens of thousands of clones, with around 77% occurring once and the leading ten covering 20% to 25%. The chain recombines TRBV10-2 with TRBJ2-7; D remains unclear. The starting material was CD4+ or CD8+ T cells sorted from blood, obtained in a trial of the OX40 agonist ivuxolimab. The sequence was obtained from an adult with an advanced solid tumor such as melanoma, head and neck, liver or kidney cancer. The CDR3 region has the DNA TGCGCCAGCAGTGAGTCGACCAAACTCTACGAGCAGTACTTC. It encodes CASSESTKLYEQYF.